Listed below are T cell receptor beta chains from one sample, sequenced in a study of T cell responses to AZD1222 COVID-19 vaccine. Here immunoSEQ multiplex PCR was the method, and the copy in TCRdb shows in-frame clones only, minus some. The sample consists of about 55,000 clones, 89% of them appearing once. The material sequenced was peripheral blood, taken on day 0 of AZD1222 vaccination. The receptors stem from an adult in good health. Each CDR3 is given with its conserved first and last residue. The D gene is left open where the match is weak. Not every row has a clone size; where given, it reads once, few, many or a size class.

d_call: .
v_call: TRBV5-1
clone_size: once
cdr3_length: 17
j_call: TRBJ2-2
cdr3_nt: TGCGCCAGCAGCTTGCCCCTAGTTGGGGGCAAGTCCGGGGAGCTGTTTTTT
cdr3_aa: CASSLPLVGGKSGELFF

d_call: .
v_call: TRBV10-3
clone_size: .
cdr3_length: 13
j_call: TRBJ1-2
cdr3_nt: TGTGCCACCCTTAACAGCTCTCAGGGTGGCTACACCTTC
cdr3_aa: CATLNSSQGGYTF

d_call: .
v_call: TRBV6-5
clone_size: .
cdr3_length: 13
j_call: TRBJ2-5
cdr3_nt: TGTGCCAGCACCCCCCGTGATGGGGAGACCCAGTACTTC
cdr3_aa: CASTPRDGETQYF

d_call: TRBD1
v_call: TRBV5-8
clone_size: .
cdr3_length: 17
j_call: TRBJ2-7
cdr3_nt: TGTGCCAGCAGCCTTTTTCACCGGGACAGGGGAATTTACGAGCAGTACTTC
cdr3_aa: CASSLFHRDRGIYEQYF

d_call: .
v_call: TRBV7-2
clone_size: .
cdr3_length: 14
j_call: TRBJ1-1
cdr3_nt: TGTGCCAGCAGCTTACCAGGGCGGGACACTGAAGCTTTCTTT
cdr3_aa: CASSLPGRDTEAFF

d_call: .
v_call: TRBV15
clone_size: .
cdr3_length: 12
j_call: TRBJ2-7
cdr3_nt: TGTGCCACCAGCAGAGCCCTCTCCGAGCAGTACTTC
cdr3_aa: CATSRALSEQYF

d_call: TRBD1
v_call: TRBV18
clone_size: .
cdr3_length: 16
j_call: TRBJ1-4
cdr3_nt: TGTGCCAGCTCACCAATAACGGGACAGGGGAATGAAAAACTGTTTTTT
cdr3_aa: CASSPITGQGNEKLFF

d_call: TRBD1
v_call: TRBV5-5
clone_size: .
cdr3_length: 15
j_call: TRBJ2-2
cdr3_nt: TGTGCCAGCAGCCACCGGGACAGGGTGGCCGGGGAGCTGTTTTTT
cdr3_aa: CASSHRDRVAGELFF

d_call: .
v_call: TRBV28
clone_size: .
cdr3_length: 12
j_call: TRBJ2-2
cdr3_nt: TGTGCCAGCAGTTGGAGCACCGGGGAGCTGTTTTTT
cdr3_aa: CASSWSTGELFF

d_call: .
v_call: TRBV5-1
clone_size: .
cdr3_length: 15
j_call: TRBJ2-1
cdr3_nt: TGCGCCAGCAGCTTGGTGGGGACCTCCTACAATGAGCAGTTCTTC
cdr3_aa: CASSLVGTSYNEQFF

d_call: .
v_call: TRBV3-1/TRBV3-2
clone_size: .
cdr3_length: 16
j_call: TRBJ2-1
cdr3_nt: TGTGCCAGCAGCCAAGAGGGCACCTTATCCTACAATGAGCAGTTCTTC
cdr3_aa: CASSQEGTLSYNEQFF

d_call: TRBD2
v_call: TRBV7-8
clone_size: .
cdr3_length: 16
j_call: TRBJ2-3
cdr3_nt: TGTGCCAGCAGCCCCTGGTCTAGCGGGAACACAGATACGCAGTATTTT
cdr3_aa: CASSPWSSGNTDTQYF

d_call: .
v_call: TRBV7-9
clone_size: .
cdr3_length: 14
j_call: TRBJ2-2
cdr3_nt: TGTGCCAGCTTGGATAGGGCCAGCACCGGGGAGCTGTTTTTT
cdr3_aa: CASLDRASTGELFF

d_call: .
v_call: TRBV7-9
clone_size: once
cdr3_length: 16
j_call: TRBJ2-2
cdr3_nt: TGTGCCAGCAGCTTAGCAGGTCGAACCTTCACCGGGGAGCTGTTTTTT
cdr3_aa: CASSLAGRTFTGELFF

d_call: TRBD2
v_call: TRBV2
clone_size: .
cdr3_length: 17
j_call: TRBJ2-3
cdr3_nt: TGTGCCAGCAGTGAACAATTACTAGCGGGAGGTGGGGATACGCAGTATTTT
cdr3_aa: CASSEQLLAGGGDTQYF

d_call: .
v_call: TRBV20-1
clone_size: .
cdr3_length: 12
j_call: TRBJ2-5
cdr3_nt: TGCAGTGCTAGTACCGTTCAAGAGACCCAGTACTTC
cdr3_aa: CSASTVQETQYF

d_call: .
v_call: TRBV14
clone_size: .
cdr3_length: 13
j_call: TRBJ1-1
cdr3_nt: TGTGCCAGCAGCCAAGGAACTGGGACTGAAGCTTTCTTT
cdr3_aa: CASSQGTGTEAFF

d_call: TRBD1
v_call: TRBV30
clone_size: .
cdr3_length: 18
j_call: TRBJ1-6
cdr3_nt: TGTGCCTGGAGTGTACTACGGACAGGATACTTGAGGGATTCACCCCTCCACTTT
cdr3_aa: CAWSVLRTGYLRDSPLHF

d_call: TRBD1
v_call: TRBV27
clone_size: once
cdr3_length: 13
j_call: TRBJ2-3
cdr3_nt: TGTGCCAGCAAAATCACAGGGGCAGATACGCAGTATTTT
cdr3_aa: CASKITGADTQYF

d_call: .
v_call: TRBV19
clone_size: .
cdr3_length: 15
j_call: TRBJ1-5
cdr3_nt: TGTGCCAGTAGTAGGGAGGGGTTGAGCAATCAGCCCCAGCATTTT
cdr3_aa: CASSREGLSNQPQHF

d_call: .
v_call: TRBV19
clone_size: .
cdr3_length: 15
j_call: TRBJ1-4
cdr3_nt: TGTGCCAGTAGTCCCCCGACATCTCGCAATGAAAAACTGTTTTTT
cdr3_aa: CASSPPTSRNEKLFF

d_call: .
v_call: TRBV6-5
clone_size: .
cdr3_length: 14
j_call: TRBJ2-7
cdr3_nt: TGTGCCAGCGGCGGGCAGGGGAGTACCTACGAGCAGTACTTC
cdr3_aa: CASGGQGSTYEQYF

d_call: TRBD1
v_call: TRBV9
clone_size: .
cdr3_length: 14
j_call: TRBJ1-5
cdr3_nt: TGTGCCAGCAGCGAAAGGGGGCTAAATCAGCCCCAGCATTTT
cdr3_aa: CASSERGLNQPQHF

d_call: .
v_call: TRBV2
clone_size: .
cdr3_length: 15
j_call: TRBJ2-7
cdr3_nt: TGTGCCAGCATACCCGGGACGGCAAGCTCCTACGAGCAGTACTTC
cdr3_aa: CASIPGTASSYEQYF

d_call: TRBD2
v_call: TRBV5-1
clone_size: .
cdr3_length: 13
j_call: TRBJ2-5
cdr3_nt: TGCGCCAGCAGTTTTGGGGGAGGGGAGACCCAGTACTTC
cdr3_aa: CASSFGGGETQYF

d_call: .
v_call: TRBV28
clone_size: once
cdr3_length: 12
j_call: TRBJ1-5
cdr3_nt: TGTGCCAGCACCGGGGACCCTCAGCCCCAGCATTTT
cdr3_aa: CASTGDPQPQHF

d_call: .
v_call: TRBV7-2
clone_size: .
cdr3_length: 14
j_call: TRBJ1-4
cdr3_nt: TGTGCCAGCAGCACCCAGCAGGGTGGAGAAAAACTGTTTTTT
cdr3_aa: CASSTQQGGEKLFF

d_call: .
v_call: TRBV28
clone_size: .
cdr3_length: 19
j_call: TRBJ1-5
cdr3_nt: TGTGCCAGCAGTTTAAGAAGGTCGCAGGGGTCGACCTACAATCAGCCCCAGCATTTT
cdr3_aa: CASSLRRSQGSTYNQPQHF

d_call: .
v_call: TRBV5-5
clone_size: .
cdr3_length: 15
j_call: TRBJ2-7
cdr3_nt: TGTGCCAGCAGCTTCTTAAGGGGGGAGAACTACGAGCAGTACTTC
cdr3_aa: CASSFLRGENYEQYF

d_call: .
v_call: TRBV19
clone_size: .
cdr3_length: 16
j_call: TRBJ1-5
cdr3_nt: TGTGCCAGTAGTCCCGGAGGAGGGTGGAGCAATCAGCCCCAGCATTTT
cdr3_aa: CASSPGGGWSNQPQHF

d_call: .
v_call: TRBV14
clone_size: few
cdr3_length: 16
j_call: TRBJ2-2
cdr3_nt: TGTGCCAGCAGCCCCCGGGTAGCCGCGAACACCGGGGAGCTGTTTTTT
cdr3_aa: CASSPRVAANTGELFF

d_call: .
v_call: TRBV28
clone_size: .
cdr3_length: 16
j_call: TRBJ1-6
cdr3_nt: TGTGCCAGCAGTTCTGATACAGGAATCTATAATTCACCCCTCCACTTT
cdr3_aa: CASSSDTGIYNSPLHF

d_call: .
v_call: TRBV11-2
clone_size: .
cdr3_length: 15
j_call: TRBJ1-2
cdr3_nt: TGTGCCAGCAGCTTAGAAGTGGGGACCCACTATGGCTACACCTTC
cdr3_aa: CASSLEVGTHYGYTF

d_call: .
v_call: TRBV24-1
clone_size: .
cdr3_length: 13
j_call: TRBJ2-2
cdr3_nt: TGTGCCACCAGGTCCGGATACACCGGGGAGCTGTTTTTT
cdr3_aa: CATRSGYTGELFF

d_call: .
v_call: TRBV7-8
clone_size: .
cdr3_length: 14
j_call: TRBJ1-2
cdr3_nt: TGTGCCAGCAGACCGACGGTAGCTAACTATGGCTACACCTTC
cdr3_aa: CASRPTVANYGYTF

d_call: TRBD2
v_call: TRBV5-1
clone_size: .
cdr3_length: 18
j_call: TRBJ2-1
cdr3_nt: TGCGCCAGCAGCTTGAGACCGACTAGCGGAGTCGAAGACAATGAGCAGTTCTTC
cdr3_aa: CASSLRPTSGVEDNEQFF

d_call: TRBD1
v_call: TRBV2
clone_size: .
cdr3_length: 14
j_call: TRBJ1-5
cdr3_nt: TGTGCCAGTGACAGGGGGAATAGCAATCAGCCCCAGCATTTT
cdr3_aa: CASDRGNSNQPQHF

d_call: .
v_call: TRBV4-2
clone_size: .
cdr3_length: 18
j_call: TRBJ2-1
cdr3_nt: TGTGCCAGCAGCCAAGATCCCGGCACGTCGGCTAGCGCCAATGAGCAGTTCTTC
cdr3_aa: CASSQDPGTSASANEQFF

d_call: .
v_call: TRBV15
clone_size: .
cdr3_length: 13
j_call: TRBJ2-3
cdr3_nt: TGTGCCACCAGCAGAGCCCTCAGAGATACGCAGTATTTT
cdr3_aa: CATSRALRDTQYF

d_call: TRBD1
v_call: TRBV28
clone_size: .
cdr3_length: 13
j_call: TRBJ1-2
cdr3_nt: TGTGCCAGCAGTAGGGGACAGAACTATGGCTACACCTTC
cdr3_aa: CASSRGQNYGYTF

d_call: .
v_call: TRBV7-9
clone_size: .
cdr3_length: 11
j_call: TRBJ2-3
cdr3_nt: TGTGCCAGCAGCGCCCGAGATACGCAGTATTTT
cdr3_aa: CASSARDTQYF